The 14 T cell receptor beta chains below all came from one sample that was sequenced in a study of T cell changes during pregnancy in multiple sclerosis. Generated by immunoSEQ multiplex PCR, the TCRdb table keeps only in-frame clones and is missing some. There are around 80,000 clones in the sample; 92% occur only once, and about 3% lies in the top ten. The source was peripheral blood, collected before pregnancy. These receptors all come from a female donor with multiple sclerosis, enrolled in a pregnancy study.

V and J are TRBV5-4 and TRBJ2-7, with TRBD1 matching over 10 bases. The CDR3 length is 17 residues. After removal of 4 bases from V and 2 bases from J, the junction contained 12 bases not matched to a gene. CDR1 is SGHNT and CDR2 is YYREEE in the germline V gene (reference sequence). CDR3 DNA sequence: TGTGCCAGCAGCCACCGTCCCGGGACAGGGGACCCCTACGAGCAGTACTTC. Protein sequence: CASSHRPGTGDPYEQYF.

This sequence joins TRBV4-3 and TRBJ2-1; 9 positions match TRBD2. Germline lookup yields CDR1 LGHNA and CDR2 YSLEER. The CDR3 covers 16 residues. Trimming removed 0 bases from V and 8 bases from J; junction bases left unmatched: 8. DNA for the CDR3: TGCGCCAGCAGCCAAGATCTAGCGGGATTCCGGGATGAGCAGTTCTTC. This translates into CASSQDLAGFRDEQFF.

V usage is TRBV25-1 and J usage is TRBJ1-1, with D hard to call. There are 11 residues in the CDR3. The V end was cut by 8 bases, the J end by 11 bases, with 15 bases between. Germline V CDR1 and CDR2: MGHDK, SYGVNS. The CDR3 DNA is TGTGCCAGCCGACGGACCGGAGGGGCTTTCTTT. The encoded protein is CASRRTGGAFF. The full variable domain, its missing parts supplied by reference TRBV25-1 and TRBJ1-1, is EADIYQTPRYLVIGTGKKITLECSQTMGHDKMYWYQQDPGMELHLIHYSYGVNSTEKGDLSSESTVSRIRTEHFPLTLESARPSHTSQYLCASRRTGGAFFGQGTRLTVV.

This chain connects TRBV7-8 to TRBJ2-2; 9 nucleotides align to TRBD2. V shed 4 bases and J 6 bases; nucleotides not matched to a gene: 9. CDR3 size: 16 residues. The germline gives CDR1 SGHVS, CDR2 FQNEAQ. Written as DNA, the CDR3 is TGTGCCAGCAGCTCCTTAGCGGGAGAGCGTGCCGGGGAGCTGTTTTTT. It is translated as CASSSLAGERAGELFF.

This clone was picked up one time. This chain connects TRBV5-5 to TRBJ2-1; perhaps TRBD1 as D (6 bases). Trimming removed 4 bases at V and 7 bases at J, with 15 bases between. CDR1 SGHKS and CDR2 YYEKEE come from the germline V gene (reference sequence). The CDR3 sequence is 14 residues long. CDR3 DNA sequence: TGTGCCAGCAGCCCACCGGACAGAGTTAATGAGCAGTTCTTC. Its protein product is CASSPPDRVNEQFF.

This clone was detected only once. This chain connects TRBV19 to TRBJ2-6; D is uncertain. Germline V CDR1 and CDR2: LNHDA, SQIVND (reference sequence). The CDR3 sequence is 15 residues long. Trimming cost V 3 bases and J 1 base, with 7 bases left between them. The CDR3 region is CASSILLSGANVLTF. CDR3 nucleotide sequence: TGTGCCAGTAGTATCCTCCTATCTGGGGCCAACGTCCTGACTTTC.

The rearrangement uses TRBV7-2 and TRBJ1-4; TRBD1 is a possible D gene (5 bases). V was cut by 2 bases and J by 3 bases, with 10 bases left in between. CDR3 size: 15 residues. Germline V gene lookup returns CDR1 SGHTA and CDR2 FQGNSA. DNA of the CDR3: TGTGCCAGCAGCTTACGGGGGTACGCTAATGAAAAACTGTTTTTT. It specifies CASSLRGYANEKLFF.

The chain joins TRBV6-5 to TRBJ2-2; D perhaps matches TRBD2 (5 bases). This CDR3 spans 14 amino acids. V lost 0 bases and J 6 bases, leaving 8 bases between the germline ends. Germline loops: CDR1 MNHEY, CDR2 SVGAGI. The CDR3 nucleotides read TGTGCCAGCAGTTACTCCGGGAAGCCCGGGGAGCTGTTTTTT. Translating gives CASSYSGKPGELFF.

V gene TRBV5-1 combines with J gene TRBJ2-7, with 7 bases fitting TRBD2. The ends lost 2 bases at V and 3 bases at J; junction bases unmatched: 14. This CDR3 spans 17 amino acids. Germline V gene data show CDR1 as SGHRS and CDR2 as YFSETQ. CDR3 sequence: CASSFVGGGSGDYEQYF. CDR3 in DNA: TGCGCCAGCAGCTTTGTTGGTGGAGGAAGCGGGGACTACGAGCAGTACTTC.

This clone was counted between two and nine times. The V gene is TRBV10-3, the J gene TRBJ1-1, with TRBD1 as a possible D gene (5 bases). The CDR3 covers 15 residues. V lost 8 bases and J lost 0, with 16 bases in between. Germline-derived CDR1 and CDR2 are ENHRY and SYGVKD. CDR3 loop: CAISRGLALNTEAFF. The CDR3 DNA sequence: TGTGCCATCTCGAGGGGACTAGCTTTGAACACTGAAGCTTTCTTT.

The chain couples TRBV5-1 to TRBJ2-3; D remains unclear. Per germline, CDR1 SGHRS and CDR2 YFSETQ. V was cut by 0 bases and J by 5 bases, with 10 bases left in between. The CDR3 has 14 residues. In DNA, the CDR3 is TGCGCCAGCAGCTTGGGGCCCGGAGTAGATACGCAGTATTTT. It specifies CASSLGPGVDTQYF.

The chain joins TRBV28 to TRBJ2-5, with a tentative D call TRBD2 (5 bases). Germline-derived CDR1 and CDR2 are MDHEN and SYDVKM. CDR3 length equals 15 residues. The V end was cut by 2 bases, the J end by 5 bases, with 15 bases between. As DNA, the CDR3 is TGTGCCAGCAGTTTACAGCGCAGGAGGTGGGAGACCCAGTACTTC. Amino acids: CASSLQRRRWETQYF.

The chain employs TRBV2 and TRBJ2-7; tentatively, D is TRBD2 (6 bases). V was clipped by 8 bases and J by 5 bases, with 25 bases between them. This CDR3 has 16 residues. Per the germline V gene, CDR1 is SNHLY and CDR2 is FYNNEI. This CDR3 is CASPSPRPGESHEQYF. The CDR3 nucleotides read TGTGCCAGCCCTAGTCCAAGACCGGGAGAATCCCACGAGCAGTACTTC.

V gene TRBV28 combines with J gene TRBJ2-2, with TRBD1 as a possible D gene (6 bases). Germline values: CDR1 MDHEN, CDR2 SYDVKM. Trimming took 5 bases from V and 0 from J, leaving 16 bases between them. CDR3 length equals 17 residues. CDR3 sequence reads: CASSPPPGQSNTGELFF. The CDR3 DNA reads TGTGCCAGCAGTCCTCCTCCGGGACAATCGAACACCGGGGAGCTGTTTTTT. Variable domain in full (rest from reference TRBV28 and TRBJ2-2): DVKVTQSSRYLVKRTGEKVFLECVQDMDHENMFWYRQDPGLGLRLIYFSYDVKMKEKGDIPEGYSVSREKKERFSLILESASTNQTSMYLCASSPPPGQSNTGELFFGEGSRLTVL.